A selection of T cell receptor beta chains follows, all from one sample in a study of cytomegalovirus exposure and HLA in healthy donors. The method was immunoSEQ multiplex PCR; TCRdb's version includes in-frame clones alone and lacks a portion of them. The sample lists 95,000 to 150,000 clones; roughly 80% were seen once. Material for sequencing was PBMCs. The receptors stem from a young man in good health and CMV-seronegative. Both conserved end residues are part of each CDR3. The D gene is left open where the match is weak. Expanded clones are given a class, and other clones once, few, many or no size at all.

TRBJ1-5 | TRBV15 | - | - | TGTGCCACCAGCAGGGATAAGGGGGTGAATCAGCCCCAGCATTTT | CATSRDKGVNQPQHF
TRBJ2-7 | TRBV19 | - | TRBD1 | TGTGCCAGTAGTATAGATGCGACAGGGAGAGAGAAGCAGTACTTC | CASSIDATGREKQYF
TRBJ1-1 | TRBV9 | - | TRBD1 | TGTGCCAGCAGCGTAAGAGACAGGGGGGACACTGAAGCTTTCTTT | CASSVRDRGDTEAFF
TRBJ1-1 | TRBV28 | - | TRBD1 | TGTGCCAGCAGTTTATTGACAGGGTCGGACACTGAAGCTTTCTTT | CASSLLTGSDTEAFF
TRBJ2-5 | TRBV10-1 | - | TRBD1 | TGCGCCAGCAGTGGGGGGGACAGGGGGCGCGAGGAGACCCAGTACTTC | CASSGGDRGREETQYF
TRBJ1-2 | TRBV29-1 | few | - | TGCAGCGTTGAACAGTATGGCTACACCTTC | CSVEQYGYTF
TRBJ1-4 | TRBV18 | - | - | TGTGCCAGCTCACCTCAGGGAACTAATGAAAAACTGTTTTTT | CASSPQGTNEKLFF
TRBJ2-7 | TRBV10-3 | - | - | TGTGCCATCAGTAGACTAGGGGACGAGCAGTACTTC | CAISRLGDEQYF
TRBJ1-2 | TRBV15 | - | - | TGTGCCACCAGCAGAGGAGGTACGAGCTATGGCTACACCTTC | CATSRGGTSYGYTF
TRBJ2-2 | TRBV5-6 | - | TRBD2 | TGTGCCAGCAGCTTAGCGGGGGGTACCGGGGAGCTGTTTTTT | CASSLAGGTGELFF
TRBJ2-7 | TRBV27 | - | TRBD1 | TGTGCCAGCAGTCCCGGGACAGGGAATCCTTACGAGCAGTACTTC | CASSPGTGNPYEQYF
TRBJ1-2 | TRBV29-1 | - | TRBD1 | TGCAGCGTGATACAGGGGACCAACTATGGCTACACCTTC | CSVIQGTNYGYTF
TRBJ2-1 | TRBV5-1 | - | TRBD1 | TGCGCCAGCAGCCGAATAGGGACAGGGAATAATGAGCAGTTCTTC | CASSRIGTGNNEQFF
TRBJ1-4 | TRBV5-1 | - | TRBD1 | TGCGCCAGCAGCCTACTCGGACAGGATAATGAAAAACTGTTTTTT | CASSLLGQDNEKLFF
TRBJ2-1 | TRBV29-1 | once | TRBD2 | TGCAGCGTTGAACAGGGAGGGAATGAGCAGTTCTTC | CSVEQGGNEQFF
TRBJ1-1 | TRBV4-1 | - | TRBD1 | TGCGCCAGCAGCCAAGTTCAGGGGACAGGGAACGCTGAAGCTTTCTTT | CASSQVQGTGNAEAFF
TRBJ2-7 | TRBV5-1 | few | TRBD2 | TGCGCCAGCAGGGGACTAGCGGGAATCTACGAGCAGTACTTC | CASRGLAGIYEQYF
TRBJ2-7 | TRBV30 | few | TRBD2 | TGTGCCTGGAGACCTAGCGGGATGGACTCCGCCGAGCAGTACTTC | CAWRPSGMDSAEQYF
TRBJ1-1 | TRBV15 | few | TRBD1 | TGTGCCACCAGCCGCTGGGACAGGGAGACTGAAGCTTTCTTT | CATSRWDRETEAFF
TRBJ2-2 | TRBV6-4 | - | - | TGTGCCAGCAGTGACTCGACAGCCACCGGGGAGCTGTTTTTT | CASSDSTATGELFF
TRBJ1-5 | TRBV27 | - | - | TGTGCCAGCAGTTCTCGACAGCCCAATCAGCCCCAGCATTTT | CASSSRQPNQPQHF
TRBJ2-7 | TRBV30 | - | TRBD1 | TGTGCTCAAGGCTCGCAGGGGGCGGGTGAGCAGTACTTC | CAQGSQGAGEQYF
TRBJ2-7 | TRBV4-1 | - | TRBD1 | TGCGCCAGCAGCCAACGGACAGGGGAACCCTACGAGCAGTACTTC | CASSQRTGEPYEQYF
TRBJ2-5 | TRBV9 | - | - | TGTGCCAGCAGCCCAGGGGGGAAGACCCAGTACTTC | CASSPGGKTQYF
TRBJ2-7 | TRBV18 | - | TRBD2 | TGTGCCAGCTCACCAACCGGGCGGGGGGCAAACGGCGAGCAGTACTTC | CASSPTGRGANGEQYF
TRBJ2-7 | TRBV30 | - | - | TGTGCCTGGGGGGGTGGGGGCATCGAGCAGTACTTC | CAWGGGGIEQYF
TRBJ2-7 | TRBV27 | once | - | TGTGCCAGCAGTTTACCAGGGTATTACGAGCAGTACTTC | CASSLPGYYEQYF
TRBJ1-4 | TRBV15 | - | - | TGTGCCACCAGCAGAGATTATGAGATACTGTTTTTT | CATSRDYEILFF
TRBJ2-7 | TRBV4-2 | - | - | TGTGCCAGCAGCCAAGAAGGCAGGGGGGCCTACGAGCAGTACTTC | CASSQEGRGAYEQYF
TRBJ1-4 | TRBV6-1 | - | - | TGTGCCAGCAGTGGACAAGAGGGTCTAGCTAATGAAAAACTGTTTTTT | CASSGQEGLANEKLFF